One T cell receptor beta chain is described in this entry. The data belong to a study of blood T cells in healthy people across ages. Each sample provided at least 6 micrograms of extracted total RNA. A J-beta primer mix and a sample-barcoded 5' primer were used in a second PCR of roughly 7 to 12 cycles. TCRdb ran MiXCR on the 5' RACE reads and lists one entry per CDR3 protein. Of approximately 850,000 distinct CDR3 sequences detected, roughly 44% appear once; the ten largest clones hold roughly a fifth. The CDR3 has 14 amino acids. Trimming took 4 bases from V and 7 from J; bases not matched to a gene: 4. Per germline, CDR1 SNHLY and CDR2 FYNNEI.

The rearrangement joins TRBV2 to TRBJ1-6; 7 bases agree with TRBD1. The sequence was collected from a man aged 55 to 70 in good health. The sample taken for sequencing was blood. The CDR3 DNA follows: TGTGCCAGCAGTGGGGACAGCTGGAATTCACCCCTCCACTTT. It is translated as CASSGDSWNSPLHF.